This TCR beta chain was sequenced for a study of T cell responses to AZD1222 COVID-19 vaccine. Whole-study context: Whether given at about 4 or about 12 weeks, second doses were pooled.

This clone was picked up one time. CDR1 and CDR2 (germline): LGHDT, YNNKEL (reference sequence). The length of the CDR3 is 18 residues. The germline V and J ends were trimmed by 0 bases and 1 base, with 18 bases remaining between them. Clones were read by immunoSEQ multiplex PCR, and TCRdb kept only the in-frame ones, dropping some. This sample yields about 120,000 clones, of which more than 75% are seen a single time; 7.5% belongs to the top ten. This specimen was peripheral blood, taken on day 0 of AZD1222 vaccination. The receptor's source is an adult in good health. The V gene is TRBV3-1 (or the pseudogene TRBV3-2), the J gene TRBJ1-1, with TRBD1 as a possible D gene (5 bases). CDR3: CASSQERAGRAENTEAFF. The CDR3 nucleotides are TGTGCCAGCAGCCAAGAGCGGGCGGGCAGGGCGGAGAACACTGAAGCTTTCTTT.